A selection of T cell receptor beta chains follows, all from one sample in a study of T cells in Graves' hyperthyroidism and ophthalmopathy. A single record per CDR3 protein comes from TCRdb applying MiXCR to the multiplex PCR reads. The table includes 600,000 to 800,000 distinct CDR3 sequences, around 40% detected once. Sequenced: blood. These receptors came from a woman aged 40 to 50 with Graves' hyperthyroidism. Each CDR3 is given with its conserved first and last residue. The order of the fields is J gene, CDR3 length, V gene, CDR3 protein.

j_call: TRBJ1-1
cdr3_length: 13
v_call: TRBV7-2
cdr3_aa: CASSLVLGGGAFF

j_call: TRBJ2-1
cdr3_length: 17
v_call: TRBV7-2
cdr3_aa: CASSLVVGGTSYNEQFF

j_call: TRBJ1-5
cdr3_length: 16
v_call: TRBV6-5
cdr3_aa: CASSYSRDISNQPQHF

j_call: TRBJ2-7
cdr3_length: 16
v_call: TRBV7-2
cdr3_aa: CASSSLRDRGAYEQYF

j_call: TRBJ2-5
cdr3_length: 14
v_call: TRBV6-6
cdr3_aa: CASRFSGIWETQYF

j_call: TRBJ2-7
cdr3_length: 15
v_call: TRBV7-9
cdr3_aa: CASIARGAGGNEQYF

j_call: TRBJ2-5
cdr3_length: 11
v_call: TRBV6-5
cdr3_aa: CASIGLETQYF

j_call: TRBJ2-7
cdr3_length: 16
v_call: TRBV5-6
cdr3_aa: CASSSEPAGGRYEQYF

j_call: TRBJ2-7
cdr3_length: 13
v_call: TRBV29-1
cdr3_aa: CSVVSGESYEQYF

j_call: TRBJ2-7
cdr3_length: 13
v_call: TRBV7-9
cdr3_aa: CASSFPQGGEQYF

j_call: TRBJ1-4
cdr3_length: 12
v_call: TRBV2
cdr3_aa: CASSRPQEKLFF

j_call: TRBJ2-5
cdr3_length: 15
v_call: TRBV5-4
cdr3_aa: CASSLTGGGQETQYF

j_call: TRBJ1-2
cdr3_length: 16
v_call: TRBV4-3
cdr3_aa: CASSQEEVRGVDGYTF

j_call: TRBJ2-5
cdr3_length: 14
v_call: TRBV7-2
cdr3_aa: CASSWSGGQETQYF

j_call: TRBJ1-1
cdr3_length: 14
v_call: TRBV11-2
cdr3_aa: CASSLVPAPPEAFF

j_call: TRBJ2-7
cdr3_length: 13
v_call: TRBV7-3
cdr3_aa: CASSLNSAGEQYF

j_call: TRBJ2-5
cdr3_length: 18
v_call: TRBV4-1
cdr3_aa: CASSRIALAGGLLETQYF

j_call: TRBJ2-7
cdr3_length: 14
v_call: TRBV7-2
cdr3_aa: CASSQDRRGHEQYF

j_call: TRBJ1-2
cdr3_length: 12
v_call: TRBV12-3/TRBV12-4
cdr3_aa: CASSFISYGYTF

j_call: TRBJ1-2
cdr3_length: 13
v_call: TRBV19
cdr3_aa: CASSMVAVAGYTF

j_call: TRBJ1-3
cdr3_length: 17
v_call: TRBV7-8
cdr3_aa: CASSYFPRTYSGNTIYF

j_call: TRBJ1-1
cdr3_length: 15
v_call: TRBV7-9
cdr3_aa: CASSHAGGKNTEAFF

j_call: TRBJ1-6
cdr3_length: 15
v_call: TRBV7-3
cdr3_aa: CASSQGTGGDSPLHF

j_call: TRBJ2-2
cdr3_length: 13
v_call: TRBV9
cdr3_aa: CASSVDITGELFF

j_call: TRBJ1-5
cdr3_length: 14
v_call: TRBV12-3/TRBV12-4
cdr3_aa: CASSLENSNQPQHF

j_call: TRBJ2-7
cdr3_length: 12
v_call: TRBV24-1
cdr3_aa: CATSEGRGEQYF

j_call: TRBJ2-7
cdr3_length: 14
v_call: TRBV18
cdr3_aa: CASTTNRDSYEQYF

j_call: TRBJ2-7
cdr3_length: 14
v_call: TRBV5-1
cdr3_aa: CASSRPGQVYEQYF

j_call: TRBJ1-1
cdr3_length: 16
v_call: TRBV7-3
cdr3_aa: CASSSHRTAMNTEAFF

j_call: TRBJ1-5
cdr3_length: 14
v_call: TRBV5-4
cdr3_aa: CASSFSTADQPQHF

j_call: TRBJ1-2
cdr3_length: 13
v_call: TRBV10-3
cdr3_aa: CASSQDLSYGYTF

j_call: TRBJ1-4
cdr3_length: 15
v_call: TRBV7-2
cdr3_aa: CASSPSQGPNEKLFF

j_call: TRBJ2-1
cdr3_length: 13
v_call: TRBV14
cdr3_aa: CASSPGGRREQFF

j_call: TRBJ1-1
cdr3_length: 15
v_call: TRBV9
cdr3_aa: CASSYRGGMNTEAFF

j_call: TRBJ1-2
cdr3_length: 15
v_call: TRBV19
cdr3_aa: CASSIEQDSIYGHTF

j_call: TRBJ1-1
cdr3_length: 15
v_call: TRBV20-1
cdr3_aa: CSARVPGQGFSEAFF

j_call: TRBJ1-1
cdr3_length: 12
v_call: TRBV28
cdr3_aa: CASDKRNTEAFF

j_call: TRBJ2-7
cdr3_length: 15
v_call: TRBV7-9
cdr3_aa: CASSSPGQGFHEQYF

j_call: TRBJ1-5
cdr3_length: 16
v_call: TRBV10-3
cdr3_aa: CAISESGQANNQPQHF

j_call: TRBJ1-2
cdr3_length: 14
v_call: TRBV7-2
cdr3_aa: CASSVRQGRYGYTF

j_call: TRBJ1-5
cdr3_length: 15
v_call: TRBV29-1
cdr3_aa: CSVVGTGTGNQPQHF

j_call: TRBJ2-7
cdr3_length: 16
v_call: TRBV20-1
cdr3_aa: CSARDFERGTHYEQYF

j_call: TRBJ2-7
cdr3_length: 14
v_call: TRBV20-1
cdr3_aa: CSGQGTGATYEQYF

j_call: TRBJ2-5
cdr3_length: 15
v_call: TRBV10-3
cdr3_aa: CAIRHGTSGQETQYF

j_call: TRBJ1-1
cdr3_length: 13
v_call: TRBV12-3/TRBV12-4
cdr3_aa: CASSLSLGTEAFF

j_call: TRBJ1-4
cdr3_length: 14
v_call: TRBV10-3
cdr3_aa: CAVSTTGTNEKLFF

j_call: TRBJ2-7
cdr3_length: 15
v_call: TRBV11-3
cdr3_aa: CASREQGQASYEQYF

j_call: TRBJ1-5
cdr3_length: 13
v_call: TRBV3-1
cdr3_aa: CASGTGDYQPQHF

j_call: -
cdr3_length: 14
v_call: TRBV20-1
cdr3_aa: CSAYGSGTANIQYF

j_call: TRBJ2-7
cdr3_length: 16
v_call: TRBV7-2
cdr3_aa: CASSLIGLASSYEQYF

j_call: TRBJ1-2
cdr3_length: 14
v_call: TRBV29-1
cdr3_aa: CSVDEGGQLYGYTF

j_call: TRBJ2-7
cdr3_length: 15
v_call: TRBV5-5
cdr3_aa: CASSPAGTFSYEQYF

j_call: TRBJ1-1
cdr3_length: 13
v_call: TRBV6-5
cdr3_aa: CASTTGRNTEAFF